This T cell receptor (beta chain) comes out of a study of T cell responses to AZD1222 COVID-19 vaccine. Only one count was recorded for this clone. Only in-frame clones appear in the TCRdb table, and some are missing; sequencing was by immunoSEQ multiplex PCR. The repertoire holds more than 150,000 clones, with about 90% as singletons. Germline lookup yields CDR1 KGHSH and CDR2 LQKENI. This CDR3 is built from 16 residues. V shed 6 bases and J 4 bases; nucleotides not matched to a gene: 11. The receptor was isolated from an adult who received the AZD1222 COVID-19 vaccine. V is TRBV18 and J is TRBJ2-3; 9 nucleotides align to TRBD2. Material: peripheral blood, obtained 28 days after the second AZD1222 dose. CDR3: CASSPLGAGGPDTQYF. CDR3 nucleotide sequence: TGTGCCAGCTCCCCCTTAGGAGCGGGAGGACCAGATACGCAGTATTTT. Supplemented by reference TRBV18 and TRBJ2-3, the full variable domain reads NAGVMQNPRHLVRRRGQEARLRCSPMKGHSHVYWYRQLPEEGLKFMVYLQKENIIDESGMPKERFSAEFPKEGPSILRIQQVVRGDSAAYFCASSPLGAGGPDTQYFGPGTRLTVL.